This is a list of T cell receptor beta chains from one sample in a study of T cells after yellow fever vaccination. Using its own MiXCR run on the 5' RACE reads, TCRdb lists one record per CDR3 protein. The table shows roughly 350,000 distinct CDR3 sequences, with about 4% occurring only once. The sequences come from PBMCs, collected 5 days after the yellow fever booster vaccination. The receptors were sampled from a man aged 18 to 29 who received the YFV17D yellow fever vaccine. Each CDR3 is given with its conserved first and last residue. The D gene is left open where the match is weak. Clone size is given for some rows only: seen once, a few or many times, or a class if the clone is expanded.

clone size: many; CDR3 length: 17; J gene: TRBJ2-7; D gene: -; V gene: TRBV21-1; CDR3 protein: CASTGNIAGRVPYEQYF; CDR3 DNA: TGTGCCAGCACGGGCAACATTGCAGGCAGGGTTCCCTACGAGCAGTACTTC
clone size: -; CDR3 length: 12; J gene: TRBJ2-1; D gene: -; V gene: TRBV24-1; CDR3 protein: CATSDFNDEQFF; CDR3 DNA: TGTGCCACCAGTGATTTTAATGATGAGCAGTTCTTC
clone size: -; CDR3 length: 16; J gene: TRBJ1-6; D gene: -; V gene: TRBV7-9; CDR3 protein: CASSLGIGSSASPLHF; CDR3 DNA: TGTGCCAGCAGCTTAGGAATAGGGTCGTCAGCTTCACCCCTCCACTTT
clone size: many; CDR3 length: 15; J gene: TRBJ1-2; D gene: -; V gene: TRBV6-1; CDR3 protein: CASSLYQGLDGGYTF; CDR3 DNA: TGTGCCAGCAGTCTTTACCAGGGGTTAGACGGGGGCTACACCTTC
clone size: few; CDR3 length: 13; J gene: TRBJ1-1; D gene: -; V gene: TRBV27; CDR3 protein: CASSPADNTEAFF; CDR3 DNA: TGTGCCAGCAGTCCGGCAGACAACACTGAAGCTTTCTTT
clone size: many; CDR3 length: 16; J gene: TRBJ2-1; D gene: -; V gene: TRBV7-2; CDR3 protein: CASSLLGTSSYNEQFF; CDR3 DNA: TGTGCCAGCAGCTTATTAGGAACGAGCTCCTACAATGAGCAGTTCTTC
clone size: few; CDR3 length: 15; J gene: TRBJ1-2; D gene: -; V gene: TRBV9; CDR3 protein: CASSADREGGYGYTF; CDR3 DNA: TGTGCCAGCAGCGCCGACCGGGAGGGGGGGTATGGCTACACCTTC
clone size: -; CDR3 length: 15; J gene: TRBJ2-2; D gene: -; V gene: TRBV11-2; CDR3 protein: CASSLTGADTGELFF; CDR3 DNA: TGTGCCAGCAGCTTAACTGGGGCGGACACCGGGGAGCTGTTTTTT
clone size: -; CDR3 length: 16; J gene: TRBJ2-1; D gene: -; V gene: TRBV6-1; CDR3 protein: CASSEALGRARNEQFF; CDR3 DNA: TGTGCCAGCAGTGAAGCGCTCGGCAGGGCCAGGAATGAGCAGTTCTTC
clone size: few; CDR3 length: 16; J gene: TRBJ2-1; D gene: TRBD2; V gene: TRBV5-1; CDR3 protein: CASSLGTRGVTNEQFF; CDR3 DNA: TGCGCCAGCAGCTTGGGAACGCGGGGGGTCACTAATGAGCAGTTCTTC
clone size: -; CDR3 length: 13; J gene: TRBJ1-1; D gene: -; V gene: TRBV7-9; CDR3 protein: CASSWTADTEAFF; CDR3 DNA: TGTGCCAGCAGTTGGACAGCTGACACTGAAGCTTTCTTT
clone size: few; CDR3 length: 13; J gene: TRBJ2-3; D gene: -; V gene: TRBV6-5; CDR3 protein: CASSYDVGDTQYF; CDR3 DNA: TGTGCCAGCAGTTACGATGTCGGGGATACGCAGTATTTT
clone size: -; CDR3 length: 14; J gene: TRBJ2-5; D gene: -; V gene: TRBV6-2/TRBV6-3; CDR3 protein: CASEPPRVQETQYF; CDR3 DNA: TGTGCCAGCGAGCCCCCCCGGGTACAAGAGACCCAGTACTTC
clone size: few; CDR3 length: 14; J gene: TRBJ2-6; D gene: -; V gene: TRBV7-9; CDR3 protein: CASSSQTGANVLTF; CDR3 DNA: TGTGCCAGCAGCTCACAGACTGGGGCCAACGTCCTGACTTTC
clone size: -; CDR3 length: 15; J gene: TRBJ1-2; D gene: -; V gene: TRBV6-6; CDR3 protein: CASSYYGQINYGYTF; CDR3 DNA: TGTGCCAGCAGTTACTACGGACAGATTAACTATGGCTACACCTTC
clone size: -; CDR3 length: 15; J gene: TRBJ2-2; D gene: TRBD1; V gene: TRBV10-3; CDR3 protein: CAIRTGTGGTGELFF; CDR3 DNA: TGTGCCATCAGGACCGGGACAGGGGGGACCGGGGAGCTGTTTTTT
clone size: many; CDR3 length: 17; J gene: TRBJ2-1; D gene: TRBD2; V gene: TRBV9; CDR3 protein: CASSASRTSGEPNEQFF; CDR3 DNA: TGTGCCAGCAGCGCCAGTCGGACTAGCGGGGAACCTAATGAGCAGTTCTTC
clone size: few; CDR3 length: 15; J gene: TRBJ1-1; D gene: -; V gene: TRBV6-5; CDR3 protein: CASSSRGTGGTEAFF; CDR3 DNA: TGTGCCAGCAGCTCCAGGGGCACGGGCGGGACTGAAGCTTTCTTT
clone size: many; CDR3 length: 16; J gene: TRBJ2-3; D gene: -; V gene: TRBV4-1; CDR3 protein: CASSQDSSTFTDTQYF; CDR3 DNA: TGCGCCAGCAGCCAAGATTCCAGCACCTTCACAGATACGCAGTATTTT
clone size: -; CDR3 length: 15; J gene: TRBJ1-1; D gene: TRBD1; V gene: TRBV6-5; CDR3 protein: CASTEGALGDTEAFF; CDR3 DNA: TGTGCCAGCACCGAGGGGGCCCTCGGGGACACTGAAGCTTTCTTT
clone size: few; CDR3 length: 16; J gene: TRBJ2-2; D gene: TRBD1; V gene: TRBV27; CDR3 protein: CASSLAHRGRDGELFF; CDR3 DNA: TGTGCCAGCAGTTTAGCTCACAGGGGGCGCGACGGGGAGCTGTTTTTT
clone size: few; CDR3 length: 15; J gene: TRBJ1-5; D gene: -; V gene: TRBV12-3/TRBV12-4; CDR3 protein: CASRPAGDQWKPQHF; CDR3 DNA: TGTGCCAGCAGACCAGCGGGGGACCAGTGGAAGCCCCAGCATTTT
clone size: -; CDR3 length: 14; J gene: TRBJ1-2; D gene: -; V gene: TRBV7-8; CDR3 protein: CASSPSESKGGYTF; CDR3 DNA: TGTGCCAGCAGCCCCTCTGAGTCGAAGGGTGGCTACACCTTC
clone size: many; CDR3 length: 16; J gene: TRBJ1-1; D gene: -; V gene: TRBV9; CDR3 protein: CASSVAARAEGTEAFF; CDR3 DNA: TGTGCCAGCAGCGTAGCGGCGAGGGCTGAGGGCACTGAAGCTTTCTTT
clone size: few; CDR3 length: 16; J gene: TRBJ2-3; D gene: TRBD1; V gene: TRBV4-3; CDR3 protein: CASRRGGGQGTDTQYF; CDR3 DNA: TGCGCCAGCAGACGCGGAGGGGGACAGGGCACAGATACGCAGTATTTT
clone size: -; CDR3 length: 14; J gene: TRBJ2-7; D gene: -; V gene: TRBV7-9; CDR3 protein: CASSFFPVYYEQYF; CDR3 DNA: TGTGCCAGCAGCTTCTTTCCGGTGTACTACGAGCAGTACTTC
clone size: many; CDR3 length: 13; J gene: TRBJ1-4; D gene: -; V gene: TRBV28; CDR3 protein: CASSRSADEKLFF; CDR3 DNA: TGTGCCAGCAGTCGCTCGGCAGATGAAAAACTGTTTTTT
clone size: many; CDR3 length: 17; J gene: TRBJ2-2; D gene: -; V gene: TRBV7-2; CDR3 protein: CASSLFAPGADTGELFF; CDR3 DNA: TGTGCCAGCAGCTTATTTGCGCCGGGGGCGGACACCGGGGAGCTGTTTTTT
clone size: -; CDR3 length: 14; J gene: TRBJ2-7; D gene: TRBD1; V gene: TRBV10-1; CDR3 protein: CASSDRQGGYEQYF; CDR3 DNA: TGCGCCAGCAGTGATCGACAGGGCGGTTACGAGCAGTACTTC
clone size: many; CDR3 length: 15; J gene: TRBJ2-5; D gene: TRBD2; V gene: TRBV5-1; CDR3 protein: CASGASSGGQETQYF; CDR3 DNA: TGCGCCAGCGGTGCCTCTAGCGGGGGCCAAGAGACCCAGTACTTC
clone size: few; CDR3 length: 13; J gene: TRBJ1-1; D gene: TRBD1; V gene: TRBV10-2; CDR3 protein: CATKGQVNTEAFF; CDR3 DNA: TGCGCCACAAAAGGACAGGTGAACACTGAAGCTTTCTTT
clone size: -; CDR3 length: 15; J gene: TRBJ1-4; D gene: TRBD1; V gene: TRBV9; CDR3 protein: CASSFGQGLNEKLFF; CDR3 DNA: TGTGCCAGCAGCTTCGGACAGGGCCTAAATGAAAAACTGTTTTTT
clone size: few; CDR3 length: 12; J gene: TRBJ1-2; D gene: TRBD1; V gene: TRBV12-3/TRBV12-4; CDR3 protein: CASSLGQGSYTF; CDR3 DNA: TGTGCCAGCAGCCTCGGACAGGGAAGCTACACCTTC
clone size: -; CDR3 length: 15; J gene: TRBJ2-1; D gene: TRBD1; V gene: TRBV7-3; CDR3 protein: CASSISGTGGNEQFF; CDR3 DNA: TGTGCCAGCAGCATCTCCGGGACAGGGGGGAATGAGCAGTTCTTC
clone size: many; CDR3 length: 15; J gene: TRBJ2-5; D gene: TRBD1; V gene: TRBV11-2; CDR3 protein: CASSLARTGGETQYF; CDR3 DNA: TGTGCCAGCAGCTTAGCGAGGACAGGGGGGGAGACCCAGTACTTC
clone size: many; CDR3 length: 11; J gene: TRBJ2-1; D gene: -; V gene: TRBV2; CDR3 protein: CASKWGYEQFF; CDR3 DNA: TGTGCCAGCAAGTGGGGCTATGAGCAGTTCTTC
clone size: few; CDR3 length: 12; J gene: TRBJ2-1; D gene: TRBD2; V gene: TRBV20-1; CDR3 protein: CSARASGGGQFF; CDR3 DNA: TGCAGTGCTAGGGCTAGCGGGGGCGGGCAGTTCTTC
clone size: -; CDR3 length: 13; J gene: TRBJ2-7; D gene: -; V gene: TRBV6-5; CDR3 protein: CASSEGDGFEQYF; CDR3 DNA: TGTGCCAGCTCAGAAGGGGACGGCTTCGAGCAGTACTTC
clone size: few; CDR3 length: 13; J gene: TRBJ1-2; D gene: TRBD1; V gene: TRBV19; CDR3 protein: CANDSGTVYGYTF; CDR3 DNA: TGTGCCAACGACTCCGGGACAGTCTATGGCTACACCTTC
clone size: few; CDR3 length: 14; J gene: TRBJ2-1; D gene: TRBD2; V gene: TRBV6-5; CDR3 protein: CASRTGGPANEQFF; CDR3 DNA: TGTGCCAGCAGAACGGGGGGGCCTGCCAATGAGCAGTTCTTC
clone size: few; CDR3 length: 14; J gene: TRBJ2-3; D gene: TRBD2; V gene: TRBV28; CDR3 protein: CASSFSGETDTQYF; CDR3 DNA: TGTGCCAGCAGTTTTAGCGGGGAAACAGATACGCAGTATTTT
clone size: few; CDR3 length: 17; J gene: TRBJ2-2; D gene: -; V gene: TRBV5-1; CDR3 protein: CASSLGDEGHLLEELFF; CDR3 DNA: TGCGCCAGCAGCTTGGGGGACGAGGGACACCTTCTCGAGGAGCTGTTTTTT
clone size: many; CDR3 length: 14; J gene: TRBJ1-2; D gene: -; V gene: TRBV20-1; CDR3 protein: CSARVSRRFYGYTF; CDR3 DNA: TGCAGTGCTAGAGTGAGTAGAAGATTTTATGGCTACACCTTC
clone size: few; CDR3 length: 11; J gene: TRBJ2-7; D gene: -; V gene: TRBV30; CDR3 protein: CAWSDRREQYF; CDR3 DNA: TGTGCCTGGAGTGACCGCAGGGAGCAGTACTTC
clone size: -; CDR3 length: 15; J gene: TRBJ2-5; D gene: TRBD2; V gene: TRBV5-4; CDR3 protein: CASSSGQAGQETQYF; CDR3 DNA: TGTGCCAGCTCTAGCGGGCAGGCCGGTCAAGAGACCCAGTACTTC
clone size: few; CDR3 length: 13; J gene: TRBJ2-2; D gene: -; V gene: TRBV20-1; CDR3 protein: CSAKDGGAGELFF; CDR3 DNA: TGCAGTGCCAAGGACGGAGGAGCCGGGGAGCTGTTTTTT
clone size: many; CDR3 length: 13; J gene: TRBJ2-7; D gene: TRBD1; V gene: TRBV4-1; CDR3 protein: CASSQELSRDRYF; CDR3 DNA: TGCGCCAGCAGCCAAGAGTTAAGTCGGGACAGGTACTTC
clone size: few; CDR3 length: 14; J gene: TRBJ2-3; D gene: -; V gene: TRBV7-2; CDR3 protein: CASSFPQSTDTQYF; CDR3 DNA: TGTGCCAGCAGCTTTCCCCAGAGCACAGATACGCAGTATTTT
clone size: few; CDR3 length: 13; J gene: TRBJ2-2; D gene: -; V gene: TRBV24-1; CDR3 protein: CATSGARTGELFF; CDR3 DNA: TGTGCCACCAGTGGTGCCCGAACCGGGGAGCTGTTTTTT
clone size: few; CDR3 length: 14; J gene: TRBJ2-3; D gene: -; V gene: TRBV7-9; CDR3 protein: CASSFTGSTDTQYF; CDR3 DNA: TGTGCCAGCAGCTTCACCGGGAGCACAGATACGCAGTATTTT
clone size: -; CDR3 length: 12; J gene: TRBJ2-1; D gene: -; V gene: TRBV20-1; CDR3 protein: CSARANSPEEIF; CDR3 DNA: TGCAGTGCTAGAGCCAACAGCCCGGAGGAAATCTTC
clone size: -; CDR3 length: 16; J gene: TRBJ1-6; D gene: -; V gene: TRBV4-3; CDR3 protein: CASSQERAGNNSPLHF; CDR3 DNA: TGCGCCAGCAGCCAAGAAAGAGCAGGGAACAATTCACCCCTCCACTTT
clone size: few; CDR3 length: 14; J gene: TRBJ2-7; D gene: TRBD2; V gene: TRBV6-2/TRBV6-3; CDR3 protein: CASTRGGVTYEQYF; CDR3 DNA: TGTGCCAGCACCCGCGGGGGAGTAACCTACGAGCAGTACTTC
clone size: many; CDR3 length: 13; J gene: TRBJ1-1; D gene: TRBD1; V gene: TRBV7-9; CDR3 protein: CASSWTGRTEAFF; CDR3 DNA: TGTGCCAGCTCCTGGACAGGGCGAACTGAAGCTTTCTTT
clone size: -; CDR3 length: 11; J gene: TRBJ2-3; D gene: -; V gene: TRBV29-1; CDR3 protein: CSVIPGDTQYF; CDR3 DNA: TGCAGCGTTATTCCAGGGGATACGCAGTATTTT
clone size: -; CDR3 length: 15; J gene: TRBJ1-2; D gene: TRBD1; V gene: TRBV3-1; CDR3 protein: CASSHGQGLDYGYTF; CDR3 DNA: TGTGCCAGCAGCCACGGACAGGGGCTAGACTATGGCTACACCTTC
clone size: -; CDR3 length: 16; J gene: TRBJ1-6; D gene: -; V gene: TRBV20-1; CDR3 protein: CSARVSTVVFGSPLHF; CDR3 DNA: TGCAGTGCTAGAGTCTCGACAGTAGTCTTTGGGTCACCCCTCCACTTT
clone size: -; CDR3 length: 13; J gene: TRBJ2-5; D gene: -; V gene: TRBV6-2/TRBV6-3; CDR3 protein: CASISRLQETQYF; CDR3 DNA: TGTGCCAGCATTTCAAGACTGCAAGAGACCCAGTACTTC